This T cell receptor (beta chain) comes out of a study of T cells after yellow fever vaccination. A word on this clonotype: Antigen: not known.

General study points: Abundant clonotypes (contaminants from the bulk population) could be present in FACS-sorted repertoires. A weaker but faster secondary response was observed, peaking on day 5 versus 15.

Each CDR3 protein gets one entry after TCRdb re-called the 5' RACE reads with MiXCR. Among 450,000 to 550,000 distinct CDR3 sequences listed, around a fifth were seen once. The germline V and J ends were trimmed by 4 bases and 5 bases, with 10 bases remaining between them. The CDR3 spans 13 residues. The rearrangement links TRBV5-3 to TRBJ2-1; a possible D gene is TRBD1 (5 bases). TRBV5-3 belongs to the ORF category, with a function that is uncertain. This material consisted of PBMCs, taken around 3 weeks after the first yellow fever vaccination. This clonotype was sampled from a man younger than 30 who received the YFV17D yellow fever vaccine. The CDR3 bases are TGTGCCAGAAGCCCCGCAGGGAACAATGAGCAGTTCTTC. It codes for CARSPAGNNEQFF.